The 3 T cell receptor beta chains presented below share a single source sample, sequenced in a study of tumor and adjacent non-tumor tissue in lung cancer. No cell sorting was done before RNA was extracted from the tissue. More than 3 cm separated this lung sample from the edge of the tumor. The library came from three nested PCR rounds adapted from ARM-PCR protocols. MiXCR, applied by TCRdb to the multiplex PCR reads, yields one record per CDR3 protein. The table lists 90,000 to 100,000 distinct CDR3 sequences, 75% to 90% of them singletons. Sequenced sample: distant non-tumor lung tissue. The origin of the receptors is a man aged 55 to 69 with small cell lung cancer.

The V call is TRBV11-2, the J call TRBJ2-1; the D is unclear. The CDR3 is made up of 16 amino acids. Germline V gene lookup returns CDR1 SGHAT and CDR2 FQNNGV. V shed 3 bases and J shed 8 bases, with 20 bases lying between them. The CDR3 here is CASSLVEPATADEQFF. The CDR3 DNA reads as TGTGCCAGCAGCTTGGTGGAGCCGGCCACGGCCGATGAGCAGTTCTTC.

About this clonotype itself: One junction end disagrees with the germline gene, perhaps due to a read error. The J gene is TRBJ2-1, the V gene TRBV28, with 8 nucleotides matching TRBD1. The CDR3 loop spans 14 amino acids. Germline loops: CDR1 MDHEN, CDR2 SYDVKM. CDR3 nucleotides: TGTGCCAGCAGTTTCATCCAGGGGGCAGATGAGCAGTCCTTC. Translated, it gives CASSFIQGADEQSF.

With regard to this clonotype: One junction end disagrees with the germline gene, perhaps due to a read error. The rearrangement uses TRBV6-5 and TRBJ2-2; possibly TRBD2 for D (6 bases). Germline V lookup: CDR1 MNHEY, CDR2 SVGAGI. The CDR3 sequence is 16 residues long. This CDR3 is CASRPWRGDSAGELSF. In DNA form, the CDR3 reads TGTGCCAGCAGACCCTGGCGGGGTGATTCTGCCGGGGAGCTGTCTTTT.